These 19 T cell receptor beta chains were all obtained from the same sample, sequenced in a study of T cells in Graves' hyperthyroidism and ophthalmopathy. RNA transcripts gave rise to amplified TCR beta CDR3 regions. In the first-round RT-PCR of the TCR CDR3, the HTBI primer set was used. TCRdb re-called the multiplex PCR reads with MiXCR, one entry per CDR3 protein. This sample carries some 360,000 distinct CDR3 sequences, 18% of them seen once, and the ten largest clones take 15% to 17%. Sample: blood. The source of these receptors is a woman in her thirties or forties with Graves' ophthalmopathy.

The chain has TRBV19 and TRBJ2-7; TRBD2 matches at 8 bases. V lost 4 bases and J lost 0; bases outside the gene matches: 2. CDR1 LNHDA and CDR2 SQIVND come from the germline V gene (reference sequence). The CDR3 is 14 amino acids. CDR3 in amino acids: CASSTTSDSYEQYF. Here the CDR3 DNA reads TGTGCCAGTAGTACGACTAGCGACTCCTACGAGCAGTACTTC.

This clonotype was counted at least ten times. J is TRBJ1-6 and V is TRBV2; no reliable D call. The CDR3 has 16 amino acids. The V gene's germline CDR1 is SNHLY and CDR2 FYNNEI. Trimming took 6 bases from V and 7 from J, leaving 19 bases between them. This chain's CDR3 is CASRADSGSSNSPLHF. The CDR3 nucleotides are TGTGCCAGCAGGGCGGACTCGGGTTCTTCGAATTCACCCCTCCACTTT. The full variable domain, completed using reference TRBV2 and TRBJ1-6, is EPEVTQTPSHQVTQMGQEVILRCVPISNHLYFYWYRQILGQKVEFLVSFYNNEISEKSEIFDDQFSVERPDGSNFTLKIRSTKLEDSAMYFCASRADSGSSNSPLHFGNGTRLTVT.

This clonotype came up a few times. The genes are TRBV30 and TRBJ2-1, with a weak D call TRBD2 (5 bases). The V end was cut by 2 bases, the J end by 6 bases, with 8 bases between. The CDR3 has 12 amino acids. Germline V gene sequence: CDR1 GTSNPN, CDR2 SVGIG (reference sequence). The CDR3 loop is CAWSLAGNEQFF. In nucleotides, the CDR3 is TGTGCCTGGAGTCTAGCAGGCAATGAGCAGTTCTTC.

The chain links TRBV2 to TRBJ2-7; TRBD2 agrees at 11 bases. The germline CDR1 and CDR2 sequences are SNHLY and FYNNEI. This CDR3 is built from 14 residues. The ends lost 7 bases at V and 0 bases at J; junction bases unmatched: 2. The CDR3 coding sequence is TGTGCCAGCAAGGGACTAGCGGCCTCCTACGAGCAGTACTTC. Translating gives CASKGLAASYEQYF.

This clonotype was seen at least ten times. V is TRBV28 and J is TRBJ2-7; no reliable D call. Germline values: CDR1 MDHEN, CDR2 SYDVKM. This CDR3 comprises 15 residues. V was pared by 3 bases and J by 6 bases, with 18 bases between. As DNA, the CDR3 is TGTGCCAGCAGTTTGTTATCGGAAACGGCGAGCGAGCAGTACTTC. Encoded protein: CASSLLSETASEQYF.

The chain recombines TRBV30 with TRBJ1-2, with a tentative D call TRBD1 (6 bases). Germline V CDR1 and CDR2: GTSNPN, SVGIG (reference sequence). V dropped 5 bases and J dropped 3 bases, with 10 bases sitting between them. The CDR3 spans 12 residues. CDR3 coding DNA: TGTGCCTGGGAGGACAGCTACTATGGCTACACCTTC. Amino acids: CAWEDSYYGYTF.

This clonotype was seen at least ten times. CDR3 sequence (DNA): TGCGCCAGCAGCCAAGAGTCCCCCCCCGATTACGAGCAGTACTTC. Residues: CASSQESPPDYEQYF. The rearrangement uses TRBV4-1 and TRBJ2-7; no clear D. Per germline, CDR1 MGHRA and CDR2 YSYEKL. With 0 bases removed from V and 4 bases from J, the gap between germline ends came to 13 bases. The CDR3 is 15 residues long.

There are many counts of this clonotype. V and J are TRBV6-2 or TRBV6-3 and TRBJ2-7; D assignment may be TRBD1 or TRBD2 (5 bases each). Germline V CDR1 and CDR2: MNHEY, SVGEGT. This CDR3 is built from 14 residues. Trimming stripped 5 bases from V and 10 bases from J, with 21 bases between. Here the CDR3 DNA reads TGTGCCAGCAGTCTAGGGGAAAACCCCCTAGCCCAGTACTTC. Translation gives CASSLGENPLAQYF.

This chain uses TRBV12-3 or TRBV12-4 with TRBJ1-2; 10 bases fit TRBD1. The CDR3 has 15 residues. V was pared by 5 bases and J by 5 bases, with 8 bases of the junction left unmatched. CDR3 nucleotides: TGTGCCAGCAGTACAGCGACAGGGGGCCGGTATGGCTACACCTTC. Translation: CASSTATGGRYGYTF.

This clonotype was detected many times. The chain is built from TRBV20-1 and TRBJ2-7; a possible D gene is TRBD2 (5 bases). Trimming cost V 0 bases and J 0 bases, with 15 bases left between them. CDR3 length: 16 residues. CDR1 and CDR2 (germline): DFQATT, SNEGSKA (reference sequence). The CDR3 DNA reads TGCAGTGCTAGAGAGGAGTCCGGACTGAGCTCCTACGAGCAGTACTTC. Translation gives CSAREESGLSSYEQYF.

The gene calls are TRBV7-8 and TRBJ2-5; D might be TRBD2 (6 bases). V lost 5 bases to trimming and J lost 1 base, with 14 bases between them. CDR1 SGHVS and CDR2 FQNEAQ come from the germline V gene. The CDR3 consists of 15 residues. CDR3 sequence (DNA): TGTGCCAGCAGCAAGACCGGGAGACGCCAAGAGACCCAGTACTTC. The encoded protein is CASSKTGRRQETQYF.

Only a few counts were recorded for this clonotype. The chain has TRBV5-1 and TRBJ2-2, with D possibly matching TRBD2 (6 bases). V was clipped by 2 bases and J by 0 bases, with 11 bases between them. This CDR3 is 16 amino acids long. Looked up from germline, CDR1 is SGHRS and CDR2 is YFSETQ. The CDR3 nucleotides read TGCGCCAGCAGCTTCATAGTAGCGGCGAACACCGGGGAGCTGTTTTTT. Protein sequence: CASSFIVAANTGELFF.

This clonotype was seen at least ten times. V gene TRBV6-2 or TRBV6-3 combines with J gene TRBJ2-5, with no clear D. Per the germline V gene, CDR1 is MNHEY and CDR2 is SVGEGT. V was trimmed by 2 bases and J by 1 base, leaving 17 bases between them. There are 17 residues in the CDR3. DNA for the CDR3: TGTGCCAGCAGTTACGGGTCCCTCCCCAAGGCCCAAGAGACCCAGTACTTC. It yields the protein CASSYGSLPKAQETQYF.

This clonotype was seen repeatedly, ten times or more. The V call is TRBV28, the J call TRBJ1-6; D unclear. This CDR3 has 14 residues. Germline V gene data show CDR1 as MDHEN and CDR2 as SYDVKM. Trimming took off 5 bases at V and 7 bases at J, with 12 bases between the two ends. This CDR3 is CASSTPGPNSPLHF. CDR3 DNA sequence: TGTGCCAGCAGTACTCCCGGACCGAATTCACCCCTCCACTTT.

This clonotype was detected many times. CDR3 bases: TGCAGTGCTGGAGGGATAGGCTACGAGCAGTACTTC. Translating it yields CSAGGIGYEQYF. V is TRBV20-1 and J is TRBJ2-7; possibly TRBD2 for D (6 bases). The CDR3 runs 12 residues. The V gene lost 5 bases and the J gene lost 3 bases, with 11 bases spanning the gap. Germline CDR1 and CDR2: DFQATT and SNEGSKA (reference sequence).

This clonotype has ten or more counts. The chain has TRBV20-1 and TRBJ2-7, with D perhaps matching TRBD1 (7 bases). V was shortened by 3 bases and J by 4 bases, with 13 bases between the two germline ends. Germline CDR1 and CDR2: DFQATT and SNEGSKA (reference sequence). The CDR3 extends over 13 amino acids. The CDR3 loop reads CSASKPGGYEQYF. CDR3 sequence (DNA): TGCAGTGCTAGTAAGCCAGGGGGGTACGAGCAGTACTTC.

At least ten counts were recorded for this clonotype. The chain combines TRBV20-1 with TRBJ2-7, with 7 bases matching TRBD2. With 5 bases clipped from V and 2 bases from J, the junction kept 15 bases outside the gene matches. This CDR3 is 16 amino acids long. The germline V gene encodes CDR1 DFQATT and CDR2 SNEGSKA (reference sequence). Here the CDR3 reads CSADPPWGGETYEQYF. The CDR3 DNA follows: TGCAGTGCTGATCCACCTTGGGGGGGTGAAACCTACGAGCAGTACTTC.

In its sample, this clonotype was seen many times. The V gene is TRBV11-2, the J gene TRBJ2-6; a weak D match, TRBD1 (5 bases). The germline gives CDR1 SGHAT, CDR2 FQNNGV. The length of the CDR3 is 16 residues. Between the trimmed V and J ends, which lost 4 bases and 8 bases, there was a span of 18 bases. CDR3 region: CASSSKSGARPNVLTF. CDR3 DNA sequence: TGTGCCAGCAGCTCCAAGTCTGGGGCTCGCCCCAACGTCCTGACTTTC.

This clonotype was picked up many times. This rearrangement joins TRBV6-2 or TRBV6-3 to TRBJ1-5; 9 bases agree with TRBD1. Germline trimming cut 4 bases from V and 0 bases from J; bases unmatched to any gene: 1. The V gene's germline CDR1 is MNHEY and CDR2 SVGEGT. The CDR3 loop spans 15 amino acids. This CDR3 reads CASSLTGGSNQPQHF. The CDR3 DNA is TGTGCCAGCAGTTTGACAGGGGGTAGCAATCAGCCCCAGCATTTT.